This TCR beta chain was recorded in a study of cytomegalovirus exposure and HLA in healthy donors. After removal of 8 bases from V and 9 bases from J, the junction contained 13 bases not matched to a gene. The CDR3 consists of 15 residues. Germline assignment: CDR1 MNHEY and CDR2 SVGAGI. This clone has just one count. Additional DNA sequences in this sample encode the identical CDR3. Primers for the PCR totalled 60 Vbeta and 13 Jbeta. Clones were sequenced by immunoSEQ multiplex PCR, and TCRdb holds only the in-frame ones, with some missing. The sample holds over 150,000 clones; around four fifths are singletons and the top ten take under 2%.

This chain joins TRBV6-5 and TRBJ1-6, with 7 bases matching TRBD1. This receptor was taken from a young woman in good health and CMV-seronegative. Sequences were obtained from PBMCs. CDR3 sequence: CASAGGGIAVSPLHF. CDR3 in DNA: TGTGCCAGCGCAGGGGGTGGAATAGCGGTTTCACCCCTCCACTTT.